Below, 23 T cell receptor beta chains from the same sample are listed, as sequenced in a study of cytomegalovirus exposure and HLA in healthy donors. Generated by immunoSEQ multiplex PCR, the TCRdb table keeps only in-frame clones and is missing some. The sample consists of about 140,000 clones, 80% to 90% of them appearing once. Input material: PBMCs. The receptors were sampled from a woman in her 30s in good health and CMV-seronegative.

This clone was counted once. V usage is TRBV2 and J usage is TRBJ1-2; 7 positions match TRBD1. V lost 3 bases, J lost 1 base, and 14 bases stayed unmatched. CDR3 length: 18 amino acids. Germline CDR1 is SNHLY and CDR2 is FYNNEI. The CDR3 loop is CASSEAPGQTKINYGYTF. For the CDR3, the DNA is TGTGCCAGCAGTGAGGCACCGGGACAGACGAAAATTAACTATGGCTACACCTTC.

The chain employs TRBV11-2 and TRBJ2-7; tentative D call: TRBD1 (6 bases). Germline lookup yields CDR1 SGHAT and CDR2 FQNNGV. V shed 4 bases and J shed 2 bases, with 12 bases lying between them. This CDR3 has 14 residues. DNA of the CDR3: TGTGCCAGCAGCTCAAAGGCAGGGGCCTACGAGCAGTACTTC. Translation gives CASSSKAGAYEQYF. Looking up the rest from reference TRBV11-2 and TRBJ2-7 gives the full variable domain: EAGVAQSPRYKIIEKRQSVAFWCNPISGHATLYWYQQILGQGPKLLIQFQNNGVVDDSQLPKDRFSAERLKGVDSTLKIQPAKLEDSAVYLCASSSKAGAYEQYFGPGTRLTVT.

This chain connects TRBV2 to TRBJ2-5; 7 bases fit TRBD1. V shed 4 bases, J shed 5 bases, and the junction held 7 bases outside the gene matches. CDR1 SNHLY and CDR2 FYNNEI come from the germline V gene. CDR3 size: 14 residues. CDR3 nucleotide sequence: TGTGCCAGCAGTGTGTCAGGGGGATGGGAGACCCAGTACTTC. Residues: CASSVSGGWETQYF.

The chain combines TRBV2 with TRBJ2-6; D is ambiguous. Trimming took 7 bases from V and 6 from J, leaving 13 bases between them. The CDR3 contains 14 residues. Looked up from germline, CDR1 is SNHLY and CDR2 is FYNNEI. The DNA for the CDR3 is TGTGCCAGCAACTCCAGGAACTCGGCCAACGTCCTGACTTTC. This codes for CASNSRNSANVLTF. Full variable domain (outside the CDR3, taken from reference TRBV2 and TRBJ2-6): EPEVTQTPSHQVTQMGQEVILRCVPISNHLYFYWYRQILGQKVEFLVSFYNNEISEKSEIFDDQFSVERPDGSNFTLKIRSTKLEDSAMYFCASNSRNSANVLTFGAGSRLTVL.

J is TRBJ1-1 and V is TRBV2; 8 nucleotides align to TRBD1. Germline CDR1 is SNHLY and CDR2 is FYNNEI. This CDR3 comprises 15 residues. After removal of 5 bases from V and 0 bases from J, the junction contained 5 bases not matched to a gene. The CDR3 is CASSQRQGMNTEAFF. CDR3 nucleotide sequence: TGTGCCAGCAGTCAACGACAGGGGATGAACACTGAAGCTTTCTTT.

This sequence joins TRBV7-9 and TRBJ2-5, with D perhaps TRBD1 (6 bases). V lost 1 base, J lost 5 bases, and 17 bases lay in between. The CDR3 contains 16 residues. Germline V CDR1 and CDR2: SEHNR, FQNEAQ (reference sequence). The CDR3 loop is CASSLGQGNPSETQYF. CDR3 sequence (DNA): TGTGCCAGCAGCTTAGGGCAGGGGAACCCATCGGAGACCCAGTACTTC.

The J gene is TRBJ2-3, the V gene TRBV16, with D unresolved. The CDR3 totals 13 residues. The germline gives CDR1 KGHSY, CDR2 FQNENV. The V gene lost 4 bases and the J gene lost 6 bases, with 11 bases spanning the gap. CDR3 coding DNA: TGTGCCAGCAGCCCCCGAGTCCGGGATACGCAGTATTTT. Amino acids: CASSPRVRDTQYF.

The chain links TRBV14 to TRBJ2-3, with TRBD2 matching 7 bases. J lost 8 bases, V lost 3 bases, and 8 bases had no gene match. The CDR3 is 14 amino acids. Germline loops: CDR1 SGHDN, CDR2 FVKESK. Here the CDR3 DNA reads TGTGCCAGCAGCCACCCGACTAAGCGGGGTACGCAGTATTTT. It yields the protein CASSHPTKRGTQYF.

V and J are TRBV5-1 and TRBJ2-6, with D unresolved. The CDR3 is 15 residues long. Germline lookup yields CDR1 SGHRS and CDR2 YFSETQ. Trimming cost V 4 bases and J 0 bases, with 8 bases left between them. CDR3 region: CASSAQVSGANVLTF. The CDR3 nucleotides read TGCGCCAGCAGCGCACAAGTCTCTGGGGCCAACGTCCTGACTTTC.

CDR3 bases: TGTGCCAGCAGTTTACTCCTAGCGGTAGAGGGAGATACGCAGTATTTT. Protein product: CASSLLLAVEGDTQYF. The J gene is TRBJ2-3, the V gene TRBV28, with 7 nucleotides matching TRBD2. The J segment lost 5 bases and the V segment lost 2 bases, leaving 10 bases of the junction unmatched. This CDR3 is built from 16 residues. Germline assignment: CDR1 MDHEN and CDR2 SYDVKM.

The chain links TRBV15 to TRBJ2-5, with 12 bases identical to TRBD2. The junction had 4 bases not matched to a gene; V was cut back by 3 bases and J by 2 bases. Per germline, CDR1 LNHNV and CDR2 YYDKDF (reference sequence). The CDR3 runs to 16 residues. The CDR3 sequence is CATSRGLAGGQETQYF. Written as DNA, the CDR3 is TGTGCCACCAGCAGGGGTCTAGCGGGGGGGCAAGAGACCCAGTACTTC.

The rearrangement links TRBV30 to TRBJ1-3; D uncertain. Germline loops: CDR1 GTSNPN, CDR2 SVGIG (reference sequence). The CDR3 sequence is 14 residues long. Trimming cost V 3 bases and J 0 bases, with 9 bases left between them. The CDR3 loop reads CAWRLPGSGNTIYF. CDR3 coding DNA: TGTGCCTGGAGGTTGCCGGGCTCTGGAAACACCATATATTTT.

The chain carries TRBV9 and TRBJ2-3; 7 bases match TRBD2. The CDR3 is made up of 13 amino acids. CDR1 is SGDLS, CDR2 YYNGEE, per germline. V lost 2 bases to trimming and J lost 14 bases; unmatched junction nucleotides: 11. The CDR3 DNA reads TGTGCCAGCAGCGTCGAGCGACTAGCCCCGCGGTATTTT. Translated, it gives CASSVERLAPRYF.

The V call is TRBV28, the J call TRBJ1-2; D call uncertain. CDR3 length equals 14 residues. V lost 6 bases and J lost 2, with 13 bases in between. The V gene's germline CDR1 is MDHEN and CDR2 SYDVKM. The CDR3 spells CASSRPGGNYGYTF. The DNA of the CDR3 is TGTGCCAGCAGCCGCCCGGGTGGGAACTATGGCTACACCTTC.

The chain uses TRBV7-9 and TRBJ1-5; 7 nucleotides align to TRBD1. V gave up 5 bases and J gave up 5 bases; unmatched junction bases: 6. The CDR3 spans 14 residues. Looked up from germline, CDR1 is SEHNR and CDR2 is FQNEAQ (reference sequence). Here the CDR3 DNA reads TGTGCCAGCAGCCCGACAGGGTCCGATCAGCCCCAGCATTTT. Its protein product is CASSPTGSDQPQHF.

This clone has only one observation. V and J are TRBV4-2 and TRBJ2-2; 9 bases line up with TRBD1. J lost 4 bases, V lost 0 bases, and 9 bases had no gene match. Germline CDR1 LGHNA, CDR2 YNFKEQ. The CDR3 is made up of 18 amino acids. CDR3 DNA sequence: TGTGCCAGCAGCCAAGATAGGGGGACAGGGTTCGGCACCGGGGAGCTGTTTTTT. Encoded protein: CASSQDRGTGFGTGELFF.

This clone was seen just once. This sequence joins TRBV13 and TRBJ1-2, with a possible D match to TRBD1 (5 bases). Trimming removed 4 bases from V and 4 bases from J, with 10 bases in between. CDR1 and CDR2 from the germline V gene are PRHDT and FYEKMQ (reference sequence). This CDR3 contains 13 residues. The CDR3 spells CASSYRRTYGYTF. CDR3 sequence (DNA): TGTGCCAGCAGCTACAGGCGCACCTATGGCTACACCTTC.

This rearrangement joins TRBV5-5 to TRBJ2-2, with TRBD1 identical over 9 bases. CDR1 is SGHKS and CDR2 is YYEKEE in the germline V gene (reference sequence). V shed 0 bases, J shed 4 bases, and the junction held 7 bases outside the gene matches. The CDR3 extends over 17 amino acids. This chain's CDR3 is CASSLAVTGGFTGELFF. The CDR3 DNA follows: TGTGCCAGCAGCTTGGCTGTGACAGGGGGATTCACCGGGGAGCTGTTTTTT. Combining the CDR3 with reference TRBV5-5 and TRBJ2-2 gives the whole variable domain DAGVTQSPTHLIKTRGQQVTLRCSPISGHKSVSWYQQVLGQGPQFIFQYYEKEERGRGNFPDRFSARQFPNYSSELNVNALLLGDSALYLCASSLAVTGGFTGELFFGEGSRLTVL.

The chain carries TRBV7-2 and TRBJ2-2, with 11 bases that match TRBD1. Germline V gene sequence: CDR1 SGHTA, CDR2 FQGNSA. The CDR3 contains 15 residues. The V gene end was trimmed by 5 bases and the J gene end by 6 bases; junction bases not matched to a gene: 5. The CDR3 reads CASSPDRGRPGELFF. CDR3 in DNA: TGTGCCAGCAGCCCGGACAGGGGGCGACCCGGGGAGCTGTTTTTT.

The V call is TRBV6-1, the J call TRBJ1-1; D remains unclear. V dropped 1 base and J dropped 3 bases, with 9 bases sitting between them. Per germline, CDR1 MNHNS and CDR2 SASEGT. The CDR3 consists of 14 residues. The DNA for the CDR3 is TGTGCCAGCAGTGAAGGGCTGAAGTACACTGAAGCTTTCTTT. This translates into CASSEGLKYTEAFF.

V gene TRBV19 combines with J gene TRBJ2-5; 11 bases agree with TRBD2. The CDR3 extends over 16 amino acids. The J segment lost 0 bases and the V segment lost 5 bases, leaving 5 bases of the junction unmatched. CDR1 LNHDA and CDR2 SQIVND come from the germline V gene (reference sequence). DNA of the CDR3: TGTGCCAGTAGTTTTCTAGCGGGGGGTCACCAAGAGACCCAGTACTTC. It codes for CASSFLAGGHQETQYF.

This clone turned up a few times. The rearrangement uses TRBV7-2 and TRBJ2-5, with D maybe TRBD2 (6 bases). Trimming shortened V by 5 bases and J by 5 bases, and 15 bases separated the two germline ends. The CDR3 contains 14 residues. Germline-derived CDR1 and CDR2 are SGHTA and FQGNSA. This chain's CDR3 is CASSPDYRGETQYF. The DNA for the CDR3 is TGTGCCAGCAGCCCAGACTACCGGGGGGAGACCCAGTACTTC.

The rearrangement links TRBV6-5 to TRBJ1-3; TRBD1 aligns across 8 bases. The trim removed 5 bases at V and 2 bases at J, leaving 5 bases unmatched. This CDR3 contains 15 residues. The V gene's germline CDR1 is MNHEY and CDR2 SVGAGI. The CDR3 coding sequence is TGTGCCAGCAGTCCAGACAGGGGCCCTGGAAACACCATATATTTT. It encodes CASSPDRGPGNTIYF.